This TCR beta chain was retrieved from a study of T cell responses to AZD1222 COVID-19 vaccine. As for the study in general: Second doses were pooled across both intervals (about 4 or about 12 weeks).

TCRdb's copy holds only in-frame clones and misses some; the assay was immunoSEQ multiplex PCR. In the table there are approximately 180,000 clones, 80% to 90% of which are singletons. The CDR3 consists of 14 residues. The V gene's germline CDR1 is DFQATT and CDR2 SNEGSKA (reference sequence). V shed 3 bases and J shed 4 bases, with 15 bases lying between them. General study results and limits: Mostly white British, mostly female donors; authors suggested clonal diversity may be underestimated. The breadth and depth of Spike-specific TCRs increased once two AZD1222 doses had been given. Recipients of AZD1222 seropositive at baseline numbered only 5 to 7.

Remarks on this clone: Its target is not known.

This clonotype was sampled from an adult in good health. The chain recombines TRBV20-1 with TRBJ1-2; D unclear. The sequencing used peripheral blood, collected on day 0 of AZD1222 vaccination. The CDR3 loop reads CSASWAVRVYGYTF. DNA of the CDR3: TGCAGTGCTAGTTGGGCGGTTCGGGTCTATGGCTACACCTTC.